What follows is one T cell receptor beta chain and its context. Antigen specificity is unknown. The data are from a study of brain metastases from non-small cell lung cancer. Study-wide findings and caveats: Compared with their matched primary tumors, around 60% of brain metastases showed expanded T-cell clones. TCR repertoires overlapped largely between brain metastases and matched primaries.

Here immunoSEQ multiplex PCR was the method, and the copy in TCRdb shows in-frame clones only, minus some. The data contain some 4,000 clones, around 85% of them singletons. Germline V lookup: CDR1 WNHNN, CDR2 SYGVQD (reference sequence). The V end was cut by 4 bases, the J end by 6 bases, with 12 bases between. The CDR3 consists of 13 residues. The receptor's source is a donor at least 40 years old with non-small cell lung cancer. Sequenced material: primary lung tumor tissue. This rearrangement joins TRBV10-1 to TRBJ1-1; D is uncertain. The DNA for the CDR3 is TGCGCCAGCAGTGCTCCGGGTGGGGCTGAAGCTTTCTTT. This gives the protein CASSAPGGAEAFF.